This T cell receptor (beta chain) was identified in a study of OX40 agonist ivuxolimab in advanced cancers. Across the whole study: Each patient was given ivuxolimab into a vein every 2 weeks, at 0.01 to 10 mg/kg. Dose-escalation patients had hepatocellular carcinoma, melanoma, renal cell or head and neck cancer.

Produced via immunoSEQ multiplex PCR; TCRdb's table is partial and in-frame only. The sample carries more than 80,000 clones, 85% to 95% recorded once. CDR1 and CDR2 (germline): SGHRS, YFSETQ. V lost 4 bases to trimming and J lost 8 bases; unmatched junction nucleotides: 9. The CDR3 runs 15 residues. The gene calls are TRBV5-1 and TRBJ2-1; the match to TRBD2 covers 10 bases. Sequencing was performed on CD4+ or CD8+ T cells sorted from blood, taken in a trial of the OX40 agonist ivuxolimab. The TCR comes from an adult with an advanced solid tumor such as melanoma, head and neck, liver or kidney cancer. The CDR3 bases are TGCGCCAGCAGCCTACAGCGGGGGGGCGTGGATGAGCAGTTCTTC. This codes for CASSLQRGGVDEQFF. Full variable domain (outside the CDR3, taken from reference TRBV5-1 and TRBJ2-1): KAGVTQTPRYLIKTRGQQVTLSCSPISGHRSVSWYQQTPGQGLQFLFEYFSETQRNKGNFPGRFSGRQFSNSRSEMNVSTLELGDSALYLCASSLQRGGVDEQFFGPGTRLTVL.